This passage covers 6 T cell receptor beta chains from one sample sequenced in a study of beta chain features in type 1 diabetes. Study observations and caveats: Across all four CD4+ subsets, people with type 1 diabetes showed modestly shorter TCRB CDR3s.

Their recognized antigens are unknown. TCRB transcripts that were expressed got sequenced, as all of the isolated RNA had been reverse transcribed. Clones were read by immunoSEQ multiplex PCR, and TCRdb kept only the in-frame ones, dropping some. The repertoire holds about 300,000 clones, with roughly 13% as singletons. Sequencing was carried out using naive CD4+ T cells from blood. Receptor source: a woman between 18 and 30 years old with type 1 diabetes.

CDR3 in amino acids: CASSLGTSGSGQFF. CDR3 DNA: TGTGCCAGCAGCTTAGGAACTAGCGGGAGCGGGCAGTTCTTC. J is TRBJ2-1 and V is TRBV11-3; 11 nucleotides align to TRBD2. CDR1 SGHNT and CDR2 YENEEA come from the germline V gene. This CDR3 has 14 residues. J was trimmed by 12 bases and V by 1 base; bases with no gene match: 5.

This clone was seen a handful of times. The chain is built from TRBV11-2 and TRBJ1-1; 10 bases fit TRBD1. Germline V gene data show CDR1 as SGHAT and CDR2 as FQNNGV. The ends lost 5 bases at V and 1 base at J; junction bases unmatched: 13. This CDR3 region has 18 residues. CDR3 protein: CASSPRRRTGGRNTEAFF. CDR3 DNA sequence: TGTGCCAGCAGCCCACGACGTAGGACAGGGGGGAGGAACACTGAAGCTTTCTTT.

This clone has only a few counts. Other DNA sequences in this specimen translate into the identical CDR3. The V gene is TRBV28, the J gene TRBJ2-2, with D possibly matching TRBD1 (6 bases). V was cut by 5 bases and J by 5 bases, with 9 bases left in between. The CDR3 loop spans 13 amino acids. Germline values: CDR1 MDHEN, CDR2 SYDVKM. CDR3 sequence reads: CASSRGGTGELFF. For the CDR3, the DNA is TGTGCCAGCAGTCGAGGGGGAACCGGGGAGCTGTTTTTT.

The chain joins TRBV5-1 to TRBJ2-7; 12 bases fit TRBD2. V dropped 4 bases and J dropped 0; count of bases not matched to a gene: 8. This CDR3 is built from 17 residues. The germline CDR1 and CDR2 sequences are SGHRS and YFSETQ. The CDR3 region has the DNA TGCGCCAGCAGCATAGGGACTAGCGGGCAAATCTCCTACGAGCAGTACTTC. This translates into CASSIGTSGQISYEQYF. Combining the CDR3 with reference TRBV5-1 and TRBJ2-7 gives the whole variable domain KAGVTQTPRYLIKTRGQQVTLSCSPISGHRSVSWYQQTPGQGLQFLFEYFSETQRNKGNFPGRFSGRQFSNSRSEMNVSTLELGDSALYLCASSIGTSGQISYEQYFGPGTRLTVT.

The V and J genes are TRBV27 and TRBJ2-1; D remains ambiguous. The ends were cut back, 2 bases at V and 4 bases at J, with 18 bases in the middle. Germline lookup yields CDR1 MNHEY and CDR2 SMNVEV (reference sequence). The CDR3 covers 17 residues. CDR3 residues: CASSLRFRPLDYNEQFF. The CDR3, as DNA: TGTGCCAGCAGTTTAAGGTTCAGGCCCTTAGATTACAATGAGCAGTTCTTC.

In this sample, this clone turned up a few times. The chain uses TRBV29-1 and TRBJ2-3; D possibly corresponds to TRBD2 (7 bases). This CDR3 is 12 amino acids long. Deletions cut 8 bases from V and 5 bases from J, with 14 bases between. Germline V gene data show CDR1 as SQVTM and CDR2 as ANQGSEA. CDR3 amino acids: CSLGEGGDTQYF. CDR3 bases: TGCAGCCTCGGGGAGGGGGGAGATACGCAGTATTTT.